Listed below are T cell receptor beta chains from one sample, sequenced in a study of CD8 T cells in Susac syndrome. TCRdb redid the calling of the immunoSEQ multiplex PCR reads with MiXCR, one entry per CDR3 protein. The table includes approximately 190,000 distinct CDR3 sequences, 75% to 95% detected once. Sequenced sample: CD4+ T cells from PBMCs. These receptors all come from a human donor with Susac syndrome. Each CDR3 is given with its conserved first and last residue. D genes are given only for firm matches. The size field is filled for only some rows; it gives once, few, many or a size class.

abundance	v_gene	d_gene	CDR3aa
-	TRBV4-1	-	CASSQGGAGQETQYF
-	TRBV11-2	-	CASSLETAGYTF
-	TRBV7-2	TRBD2	CASSPGGGLTYEQYF
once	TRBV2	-	CASSEQAYEQYF
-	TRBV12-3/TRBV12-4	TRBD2	CASSLRGREDIQYF
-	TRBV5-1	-	CASSLLRGASGANVLTF
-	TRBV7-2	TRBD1	CASTYREGGPYEQYF
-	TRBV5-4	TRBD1	CASSLAPGQAPEAFF
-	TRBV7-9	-	CASSLELTDYGYTF
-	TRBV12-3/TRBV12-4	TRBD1	CASSPGQGQETQYF
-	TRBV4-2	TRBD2	CASSQDRVASGMSTQYF
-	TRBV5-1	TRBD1	CASSPIEGADGYTF
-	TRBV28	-	CASSLFGAGPTGELFF
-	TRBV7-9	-	CASSSQRLASTDTQYF
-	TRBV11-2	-	CASSFLQTYEQYF
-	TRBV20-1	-	CSARTSGNTIYF
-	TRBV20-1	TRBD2	CSASGGGYNEQFF
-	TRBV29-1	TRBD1	CSVATGGWGGELFF
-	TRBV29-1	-	CSVDFRESTDTQYF
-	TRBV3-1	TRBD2	CASSQGGGRSTDTQYF
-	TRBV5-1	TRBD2	CASSLVGVTSGVSQFF
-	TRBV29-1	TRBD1	CSVEIDRDQPQHF
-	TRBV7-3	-	CASSLRVDNEQFF